The 18 T cell receptor beta chains in this list originate from one sample, sequenced in a study of blood T cell repertoires in COVID-19. This table comes from immunoSEQ multiplex PCR, and its TCRdb copy is limited to in-frame clones, with some not included. This sample has about 86,000 clones, with 75% to 90% found just once. Sample: peripheral blood. The receptors were sampled from a woman older than 75 with active or convalescent COVID-19.

V usage is TRBV7-8 and J usage is TRBJ2-5; 8 nucleotides match TRBD1. The V gene end was trimmed by 3 bases and the J gene end by 4 bases; junction bases not matched to a gene: 10. The germline V gene encodes CDR1 SGHVS and CDR2 FQNEAQ. CDR3 length: 16 amino acids. CDR3 coding DNA: TGTGCCAGCAGCTTTAGATTCGGACAGGGACGAGAGACCCAGTACTTC. Protein sequence: CASSFRFGQGRETQYF.

The J gene is TRBJ2-5, the V gene TRBV3-1 (or the pseudogene TRBV3-2); 8 bases map to TRBD1. CDR3 length equals 16 residues. From germline, CDR1 is LGHDT and CDR2 YNNKEL (reference sequence). The trim removed 0 bases at V and 6 bases at J, leaving 9 bases unmatched. This chain's CDR3 is CASSQDFTGGLKTQYF. DNA of the CDR3: TGTGCCAGCAGCCAAGACTTTACAGGGGGTCTGAAGACCCAGTACTTC.

V and J are TRBV4-2 and TRBJ2-1; D is perhaps TRBD2 (6 bases). With 0 bases removed from V and 3 bases from J, the gap between germline ends came to 12 bases. From germline, CDR1 is LGHNA and CDR2 YNFKEQ. The CDR3 spans 16 residues. CDR3: CASSQETGTYYNEQFF. CDR3 sequence (DNA): TGTGCCAGCAGCCAAGAGACCGGGACTTACTACAATGAGCAGTTCTTC.

The chain couples TRBV6-2 or TRBV6-3 to TRBJ1-2; no firm D call. Germline V lookup: CDR1 MNHEY, CDR2 SVGEGT. V lost 4 bases to trimming and J lost 1 base, with 13 bases between them. The CDR3 covers 15 residues. DNA of the CDR3: TGTGCCAGCAGTTCCTTCTTGGGCAGTAACTATGGCTACACCTTC. Its translation is CASSSFLGSNYGYTF.

The rearrangement uses TRBV9 and TRBJ2-3; 7 nucleotides agree with TRBD2. Germline trimming cut 0 bases from V and 0 bases from J; bases unmatched to any gene: 10. CDR3 length: 18 amino acids. Germline V gives CDR1 SGDLS, CDR2 YYNGEE. This CDR3 is CASSVGPGRAGSTDTQYF. The DNA of the CDR3 is TGTGCCAGCAGCGTAGGCCCCGGGCGAGCGGGGAGCACAGATACGCAGTATTTT.

The chain uses TRBV5-1 and TRBJ2-7; maybe TRBD2 (6 bases). V was clipped by 0 bases and J by 4 bases, with 11 bases between them. The CDR3 is made up of 14 amino acids. CDR1 SGHRS and CDR2 YFSETQ come from the germline V gene. Here the CDR3 DNA reads TGCGCCAGCAGCTTGGGTGGCGGGACTTACGAGCAGTACTTC. Amino acids: CASSLGGGTYEQYF.

A word on this clone: The junction and the germline gene differ at one end; a read error may be behind it. The rearrangement uses TRBV9 and TRBJ2-3, with D unclear. The CDR3 is 9 amino acids. Germline V gene sequence: CDR1 SGDLS, CDR2 YYNGEE. Here the CDR3 reads CASSVVEFF. In DNA form, the CDR3 reads TGTGCCAGCAGCGTAGTGGAGTTTTTT.

CDR3 sequence reads: CASSATVSDIQYF. CDR3 DNA: TGTGCCAGCTCAGCGACAGTTTCTGACATTCAGTACTTC. This sequence joins TRBV18 and TRBJ2-4; a possible D gene is TRBD1 (5 bases). The CDR3 is made up of 13 amino acids. The V and J ends lost 5 bases and 8 bases respectively, with 13 bases between them. From germline, CDR1 is KGHSH and CDR2 LQKENI.

This clone appeared a few times. The chain recombines TRBV15 with TRBJ1-2, with a possible D match to TRBD1 (6 bases). The CDR3 is 15 residues long. V gave up 0 bases and J gave up 10 bases, with 18 bases separating them. Germline CDR1 LNHNV, CDR2 YYDKDF (reference sequence). CDR3 amino acids: CATSRDTRQGLYYTF. CDR3 nucleotide sequence: TGTGCCACCAGCAGAGATACACGGCAGGGGTTGTACTACACCTTC.

The gene calls are TRBV11-2 and TRBJ1-2, with TRBD1 as a possible D gene (6 bases). The CDR3 is 17 residues long. Trimming took 0 bases from V and 4 from J, leaving 18 bases between them. Germline assignment: CDR1 SGHAT and CDR2 FQNNGV. CDR3 loop: CASSLEISGGAGYGYTF. The DNA of the CDR3 is TGTGCCAGCAGCTTAGAAATCTCGGGGGGCGCGGGCTATGGCTACACCTTC.

The CDR3, as DNA: TGTGCCAGCAGCCTCGCCACCCAGCGGGATATATACAATGAGCAGTTCTTC. It yields the protein CASSLATQRDIYNEQFF. The chain combines TRBV28 with TRBJ2-1; 7 bases line up with TRBD2. CDR3 length equals 17 residues. Trimming removed 6 bases from V and 4 bases from J; junction bases left unmatched: 15. Germline lookup yields CDR1 MDHEN and CDR2 SYDVKM.

This clone was seen a handful of times. The genes are TRBV3-1 (or the pseudogene TRBV3-2) and TRBJ2-5; TRBD2 agrees at 13 bases. There are 16 residues in the CDR3. With 4 bases clipped from V and 2 bases from J, the junction kept 4 bases outside the gene matches. Germline CDR1 LGHDT, CDR2 YNNKEL (reference sequence). The CDR3 sequence is CASSRGTSGVQETQYF. Written as DNA, the CDR3 is TGTGCCAGCAGCCGAGGGACTAGCGGGGTACAAGAGACCCAGTACTTC.

The chain carries TRBV3-1 (or the pseudogene TRBV3-2) and TRBJ1-6, with D maybe TRBD1 (6 bases). CDR1 and CDR2 from the germline V gene are LGHDT and YNNKEL (reference sequence). The CDR3 runs to 17 residues. V dropped 1 base and J dropped 6 bases, with 16 bases sitting between them. The CDR3 DNA reads TGTGCCAGCAGCCAAGGGTATGGGGGCTCAGGTAATTCACCCCTCCACTTT. This translates into CASSQGYGGSGNSPLHF.

The gene calls are TRBV6-6 and TRBJ2-2; D uncertain. Deletions cut 0 bases from V and 4 bases from J, with 12 bases between. Germline V CDR1 and CDR2: MNHNY, SVGAGI (reference sequence). This CDR3 region has 16 residues. The CDR3 protein is CASSYSNQRPTGELFF. CDR3 bases: TGTGCCAGCAGTTACTCGAATCAGCGCCCCACCGGGGAGCTGTTTTTT.

The chain has TRBV5-6 and TRBJ2-5; 8 bases are a match to TRBD2. CDR1 is SGHDT, CDR2 YYEEEE, per germline. The CDR3 covers 16 residues. V was clipped by 1 base and J by 5 bases; unmatched bases: 10. The DNA for the CDR3 is TGTGCCAGCAGCTTGTCCGGGCAGACTAGCGTCGAGACCCAGTACTTC. Translation gives CASSLSGQTSVETQYF.

The chain recombines TRBV28 with TRBJ2-7, with D unresolved. The CDR3 has 12 amino acids. Trimming took off 2 bases at V and 6 bases at J, with 8 bases between the two ends. CDR1 is MDHEN, CDR2 SYDVKM, per germline. This chain's CDR3 is CASSLIRSEQYF. The DNA of the CDR3 is TGTGCCAGCAGTTTAATTCGGAGCGAGCAGTACTTC.

The chain is built from TRBV5-5 and TRBJ1-1; D is undetermined. CDR1 and CDR2 (germline): SGHKS, YYEKEE (reference sequence). Trimming took 0 bases from V and 0 from J, leaving 9 bases between them. There are 15 residues in the CDR3. The CDR3 DNA reads TGTGCCAGCAGCTTGGTATTGCGGATGAACACTGAAGCTTTCTTT. As protein: CASSLVLRMNTEAFF. Complete variable domain (other parts from reference TRBV5-5 and TRBJ1-1): DAGVTQSPTHLIKTRGQQVTLRCSPISGHKSVSWYQQVLGQGPQFIFQYYEKEERGRGNFPDRFSARQFPNYSSELNVNALLLGDSALYLCASSLVLRMNTEAFFGQGTRLTVV.

The chain is built from TRBV27 and TRBJ1-2, with D possibly being TRBD1 (6 bases). The V gene lost 6 bases and the J gene lost 4 bases, with 24 bases spanning the gap. CDR3 length: 17 amino acids. Germline V CDR1 and CDR2: MNHEY, SMNVEV (reference sequence). CDR3 protein: CASSPRGRGTLRYGYTF. CDR3 DNA: TGTGCCAGCAGCCCTCGGGGCAGGGGAACCCTTCGCTATGGCTACACCTTC.